The 12 T cell receptor beta chains in this list originate from one sample, sequenced in a study of T cells after yellow fever vaccination (dated by TCRdb to between 2017 and 2020). The library came from 5' RACE. This sample was sequenced with an Illumina NovaSeq 6000. In TCRdb, the public reads were trimmed at Q25 with fastp and aligned with MiXCR, with productive beta chains retained. Every entry covers one CDR3 protein and lists the most common genes and DNA from its rows. Within this sample are 45,000 to 75,000 distinct CDR3 sequences, with around 6.2% of them counted one time only. Clones ranked in the top ten supply roughly a third of the sample. In light of the paper, this sample's treatment or condition label describes: live attenuated yellow fever vaccine strain. The source material was PBMCs, either bulk or a sorted T-cell subset (CD4+, CD8+, memory, or dextramer-sorted; not recorded which), sampled on the day of the yellow fever booster vaccination. These receptors were collected from a man between 18 and 35 years old who received the YFV17D yellow fever vaccine.

This chain uses TRBV7-6 with TRBJ2-6, with unresolved D. V was pared by 3 bases and J by 4 bases, with 7 bases between. Germline CDR1 SGHVS, CDR2 FNYEAQ. This CDR3 is 14 amino acids long. The CDR3, as DNA: TGTGCCAGCAGCTTGATACAGGGGGCCAACGTCCTGACTTTC. It specifies CASSLIQGANVLTF.

This clonotype was recorded a few times. This sequence joins TRBV4-1 and TRBJ1-4; TRBD1 aligns across 10 bases. The CDR3 runs to 16 residues. Germline CDR1 and CDR2: MGHRA and YSYEKL. V lost 4 bases, J lost 8 bases, and 10 bases stayed unmatched. CDR3: CASSPSRGTGVEKLFF. In DNA form, the CDR3 reads TGCGCCAGCAGCCCTTCCCGTGGGACAGGGGTGGAAAAACTGTTTTTT.

This clonotype appeared many times. V usage is TRBV20-1 and J usage is TRBJ2-3; 9 bases fit TRBD2. CDR1 and CDR2 from the germline V gene are DFQATT and SNEGSKA (reference sequence). The CDR3 consists of 16 residues. Trimming removed 1 base from V and 3 bases from J; junction bases left unmatched: 8. The CDR3 is CSARGEASGDTDTQYF. CDR3 in DNA: TGCAGTGCTAGAGGGGAGGCTAGCGGGGATACAGATACGCAGTATTTT.

This chain joins TRBV6-2 or TRBV6-3 and TRBJ2-5; 13 bases fit TRBD2. With V trimmed by 6 bases and J by 1 base, 2 bases remained unmatched. CDR3 size: 15 residues. Looked up from germline, CDR1 is MNHEY and CDR2 is SVGEGT. CDR3 DNA sequence: TGTGCCAGCAGGGGACTAGCGGGATTCCAAGAGACCCAGTACTTC. It yields the protein CASRGLAGFQETQYF.

The genes are TRBV28 and TRBJ2-7, with 9 bases identical to TRBD1. Germline values: CDR1 MDHEN, CDR2 SYDVKM. Trimming at V came to 5 bases and at J to 4 bases, leaving 6 bases not matched to a gene. This CDR3 spans 14 amino acids. This CDR3 reads CASSQGTGTYEQYV. In nucleotides, the CDR3 is TGTGCCAGCAGTCAAGGGACAGGGACATACGAGCAGTACGTC.

This clonotype has more than one count but fewer than ten. One junction end disagrees with the germline gene, perhaps due to a read error. This chain uses TRBV4-3 with TRBJ1-1; no firm D call. The CDR3 contains 11 residues. CDR1 and CDR2 (germline): LGHNA, YSLEER. This CDR3 reads CASSDTIQAYF. The DNA for the CDR3 is TGCGCCAGCAGCGATACTATACAAGCCTACTTT.

In its sample, this clonotype was seen a few times. V gene TRBV6-2 or TRBV6-3 combines with J gene TRBJ2-1; D might be TRBD1 or TRBD2, each matching 5 bases. The CDR3 consists of 12 residues. Germline V gives CDR1 MNHEY, CDR2 SVGEGT. V was cut by 2 bases and J by 9 bases, with 8 bases left in between. The CDR3 sequence: CASSYGDGEQFF. The CDR3 DNA sequence: TGTGCCAGCAGTTACGGGGACGGTGAGCAGTTCTTC.

The rearrangement uses TRBV19 and TRBJ1-1; D is unclear. V dropped 2 bases and J dropped 4 bases, with 11 bases sitting between them. This CDR3 has 14 residues. CDR1 is LNHDA and CDR2 is SQIVND in the germline V gene (reference sequence). Here the CDR3 reads CASSITGGRTEAFF. The DNA for the CDR3 is TGTGCCAGTAGTATAACGGGTGGGCGCACTGAAGCTTTCTTT.

This clonotype has more than one count but fewer than ten. The V and J genes are TRBV5-1 and TRBJ1-1, with 11 bases identical to TRBD1. The CDR3 runs 13 residues. Germline CDR1 is SGHRS and CDR2 is YFSETQ. Trimming removed 7 bases from V and 4 bases from J; junction bases left unmatched: 3. The CDR3 here is CASGTGGGTEAFF. The CDR3 nucleotides read TGCGCCAGCGGGACAGGGGGAGGCACTGAAGCTTTCTTT. The complete variable domain, with remaining parts taken from reference TRBV5-1 and TRBJ1-1, reads KAGVTQTPRYLIKTRGQQVTLSCSPISGHRSVSWYQQTPGQGLQFLFEYFSETQRNKGNFPGRFSGRQFSNSRSEMNVSTLELGDSALYLCASGTGGGTEAFFGQGTRLTVV.

The gene calls are TRBV7-9 and TRBJ2-3, with a tentative D call TRBD1 (6 bases). CDR1 and CDR2 from the germline V gene are SEHNR and FQNEAQ (reference sequence). V lost 5 bases and J 2 bases, leaving 17 bases between the germline ends. The CDR3 has 16 residues. This chain's CDR3 is CASSPWKTGPTDTQYF. The CDR3 bases are TGTGCCAGCAGCCCCTGGAAGACAGGACCCACAGATACGCAGTATTTT.

V and J are TRBV7-2 and TRBJ2-3; D is undetermined. Germline CDR1 SGHTA, CDR2 FQGNSA. The CDR3 extends over 18 amino acids. Trimming took 5 bases from V and 4 from J, leaving 25 bases between them. DNA for the CDR3: TGTGCCAGCAGCCCCAGACCCTCTCACGTCCCTTGGGCAGATACGCAGTATTTT. It encodes CASSPRPSHVPWADTQYF.

The V and J genes are TRBV25-1 and TRBJ2-7; D gene unclear. The CDR3 sequence is 12 residues long. Trimming removed 7 bases at V and 6 bases at J, with 13 bases between. Germline CDR1 reads MGHDK; CDR2 reads SYGVNS. For the CDR3, the DNA is TGTGCCAGCACCCCATCGGGCGGCGAGCAGTACTTC. The encoded protein is CASTPSGGEQYF.